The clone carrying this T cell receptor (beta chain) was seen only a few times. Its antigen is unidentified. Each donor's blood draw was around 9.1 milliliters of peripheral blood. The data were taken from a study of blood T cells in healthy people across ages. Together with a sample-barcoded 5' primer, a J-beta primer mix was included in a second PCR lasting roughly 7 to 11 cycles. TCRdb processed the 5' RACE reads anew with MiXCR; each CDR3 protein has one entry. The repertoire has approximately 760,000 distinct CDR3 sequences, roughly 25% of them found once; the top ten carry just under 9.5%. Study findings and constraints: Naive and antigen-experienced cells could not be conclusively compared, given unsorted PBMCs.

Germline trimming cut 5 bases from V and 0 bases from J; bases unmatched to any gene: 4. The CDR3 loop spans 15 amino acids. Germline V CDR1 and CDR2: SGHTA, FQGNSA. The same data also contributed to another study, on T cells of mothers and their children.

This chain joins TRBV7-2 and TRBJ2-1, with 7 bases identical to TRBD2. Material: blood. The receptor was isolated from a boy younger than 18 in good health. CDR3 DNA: TGTGCCAGCAGCGCACTAGCGACCTCCTACAATGAGCAGTTCTTC. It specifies CASSALATSYNEQFF.